A single sample is the source of the 26 T cell receptor beta chains below, sequenced in a study of human T cells and chemical hapten exposure. Time point here: patch test 1, 2 weeks after DPC sensitization. Treatment here: therapeutic diphenylcyclopropenone sensitization with weekly scalp DPC. One entry per CDR3 protein results from TCRdb running MiXCR on the RACE reads. Among around 380,000 distinct CDR3 sequences, about 4.4% were seen once, and the ten largest hold roughly 2.4%. The sample consisted of whole blood, taken in connection with sensitization to the hapten diphenylcyclopropenone (DPC). The receptors were sampled from a woman aged 45-60 years with alopecia areata. Some clones in this sample may be carry-over from other donors' samples.

The table lists this clonotype with many counts. This sequence joins TRBV12-3 or TRBV12-4 and TRBJ1-4; 8 nucleotides match TRBD1. V lost 6 bases to trimming and J lost 4 bases; unmatched junction nucleotides: 4. This CDR3 comprises 14 residues. The DNA for the CDR3 is TGTGCCAGCAGCCTTGACAGGGGTAATGAAAAACTGTTTTTT. Protein product: CASSLDRGNEKLFF.

V usage is TRBV12-3 or TRBV12-4 and J usage is TRBJ2-1; TRBD2 agrees at 10 bases. J was trimmed by 4 bases and V by 8 bases; bases with no gene match: 8. The CDR3 sequence is 15 residues long. The CDR3 sequence is CASVSGTSVYNEQFF. CDR3 DNA sequence: TGTGCCAGCGTCTCCGGGACTAGCGTTTACAATGAGCAGTTCTTC.

This clonotype was recorded many times. The J gene is TRBJ1-3, the V gene TRBV15; perhaps TRBD1 as D (6 bases). CDR1 is LNHNV, CDR2 YYDKDF, per germline (reference sequence). The CDR3 length is 15 residues. Between the trimmed V and J ends, which lost 3 bases and 7 bases, there was a span of 16 bases. The CDR3 DNA follows: TGTGCCACCAGCAGTCTCAGGGGACGGCCCAACACCATATATTTT. Translated: CATSSLRGRPNTIYF.

This clonotype was counted at least ten times. The chain combines TRBV12-3 or TRBV12-4 with TRBJ2-7, with 11 nucleotides matching TRBD2. V dropped 6 bases and J dropped 4; count of bases not matched to a gene: 8. This CDR3 contains 15 residues. The CDR3 nucleotides read TGTGCCAGCAGCCCACTAGCGGGAGTAGTGTACGAGCAGTACTTC. It encodes CASSPLAGVVYEQYF.

In this sample, this clonotype turned up many times. The chain uses TRBV28 and TRBJ2-7, with 12 bases lining up with TRBD2. From germline, CDR1 is MDHEN and CDR2 SYDVKM. CDR3 length: 16 amino acids. The trim removed 4 bases at V and 4 bases at J, leaving 8 bases unmatched. CDR3 bases: TGTGCCAGCAGTTCTGACCTAGCGGGAGGGTGGTACGAGCAGTACTTC. Its translation: CASSSDLAGGWYEQYF.

This clonotype came up many times. V and J are TRBV7-2 and TRBJ2-3, with D perhaps matching TRBD1 or TRBD2 (5 bases each). This CDR3 has 15 amino acids. Germline CDR1 and CDR2: SGHTA and FQGNSA. The germline V and J ends were trimmed by 0 bases and 6 bases, with 13 bases remaining between them. This CDR3 is CASSLAWVEGDTQYF. In DNA form, the CDR3 reads TGTGCCAGCAGCTTAGCGTGGGTAGAGGGGGATACGCAGTATTTT.

This clonotype was counted ten times or more. The chain recombines TRBV20-1 with TRBJ2-7, with D perhaps TRBD2 (6 bases). V was clipped by 0 bases and J by 0 bases, with 9 bases between them. The CDR3 totals 14 residues. The germline gives CDR1 DFQATT, CDR2 SNEGSKA (reference sequence). CDR3 nucleotides: TGCAGTGCTAGAGACGCGGGGAGCTCCTACGAGCAGTACTTC. Amino acid sequence: CSARDAGSSYEQYF.

Many counts were recorded for this clonotype. The chain has TRBV11-3 and TRBJ2-1; D remains ambiguous. The germline V and J ends were trimmed by 0 bases and 0 bases, with 12 bases remaining between them. The CDR3 is made up of 17 amino acids. CDR1 and CDR2 (germline): SGHNT, YENEEA. The CDR3 coding sequence is TGTGCCAGCAGCTTAGATCCTCCGGGTCACTCCTACAATGAGCAGTTCTTC. This translates into CASSLDPPGHSYNEQFF.

This clonotype was seen ten or more times. The chain joins TRBV20-1 to TRBJ1-6, with D perhaps matching TRBD1 (5 bases). Germline assignment: CDR1 DFQATT and CDR2 SNEGSKA (reference sequence). Trimming took 0 bases from V and 3 from J, leaving 12 bases between them. The length of the CDR3 is 16 residues. In DNA form, the CDR3 reads TGCAGTGCTAGAGAGCCGCCAAGGGGCTATAATTCACCCCTCCACTTT. Translated: CSAREPPRGYNSPLHF.

There are many counts of this clonotype. This rearrangement joins TRBV5-6 to TRBJ1-6; perhaps TRBD1 as D (6 bases). In germline, CDR1 is SGHDT, CDR2 YYEEEE. This CDR3 has 16 amino acids. The V end lost 4 bases, the J end lost 10 bases, and 21 bases lay between the germline ends. The DNA for the CDR3 is TGTGCCAGCAGCCCGGGGCCAGGGGAAGAAGGGTCACCCCTCCACTTT. Protein: CASSPGPGEEGSPLHF.

In regard to this clonotype: One junction end does not reproduce the germline sequence, and a read error may be involved. The V gene is TRBV9, the J gene TRBJ1-1, with no clear D. Germline values: CDR1 SGDLS, CDR2 YYNGEE. The CDR3 is 14 residues long. CDR3 coding DNA: TGTGCCAGCGGCGTAAGTCCGGGAAACACTGAAGCTTTCTTT. The encoded protein is CASGVSPGNTEAFF.

This clonotype was observed at least ten times. The chain carries TRBV7-6 and TRBJ1-6; possibly TRBD1 for D (5 bases). The V gene lost 1 base and the J gene lost 2 bases, with 9 bases spanning the gap. The CDR3 covers 16 residues. Germline values: CDR1 SGHVS, CDR2 FNYEAQ. CDR3 bases: TGTGCCAGCAGCTTAGGCGGGGCGGCCTATAATTCACCCCTCCACTTT. As protein: CASSLGGAAYNSPLHF.

V and J are TRBV28 and TRBJ2-7; 10 nucleotides align to TRBD1. Germline CDR1 is MDHEN and CDR2 is SYDVKM. J was trimmed by 6 bases and V by 6 bases; bases with no gene match: 11. This CDR3 comprises 15 residues. This CDR3 reads CASSRPGTGAPEQYF. Here the CDR3 DNA reads TGTGCCAGCAGCCGTCCCGGGACAGGGGCTCCCGAGCAGTACTTC. Complete variable domain (other parts from reference TRBV28 and TRBJ2-7): DVKVTQSSRYLVKRTGEKVFLECVQDMDHENMFWYRQDPGLGLRLIYFSYDVKMKEKGDIPEGYSVSREKKERFSLILESASTNQTSMYLCASSRPGTGAPEQYFGPGTRLTVT.

This clonotype came up a few times. The rearrangement links TRBV20-1 to TRBJ1-5; TRBD1 agrees at 7 bases. The CDR3 contains 14 residues. Germline loops: CDR1 DFQATT, CDR2 SNEGSKA (reference sequence). Germline trimming cut 2 bases from V and 3 bases from J; bases unmatched to any gene: 4. CDR3 region: CSARSDRINQPQHF. CDR3 nucleotides: TGCAGTGCTAGATCGGACAGGATCAATCAGCCCCAGCATTTT.

This clonotype was counted at least ten times. The rearrangement joins TRBV28 to TRBJ2-7, with TRBD1 matching over 8 bases. The germline V gene encodes CDR1 MDHEN and CDR2 SYDVKM. The CDR3 has 14 residues. J gave up 3 bases and V 8 bases, and 9 bases lay outside the gene matches. The CDR3 DNA follows: TGTGCCAGCCGCTCCGAGACAGGGGTCTACGAGCAGTACTTC. Amino acid sequence: CASRSETGVYEQYF. The entire variable domain, with the rest obtained from reference TRBV28 and TRBJ2-7, is as follows: DVKVTQSSRYLVKRTGEKVFLECVQDMDHENMFWYRQDPGLGLRLIYFSYDVKMKEKGDIPEGYSVSREKKERFSLILESASTNQTSMYLCASRSETGVYEQYFGPGTRLTVT.

This clonotype was seen many times. The gene calls are TRBV7-8 and TRBJ2-7, with D possibly TRBD1 on 5 matching bases. With 4 bases removed from V and 3 bases from J, the gap between germline ends came to 13 bases. The CDR3 consists of 14 residues. Germline V gives CDR1 SGHVS, CDR2 FQNEAQ. CDR3 bases: TGTGCCAGCAGCTGGGGCGGTGAGAACTACGAGCAGTACTTC. Protein sequence: CASSWGGENYEQYF.

This chain uses TRBV18 with TRBJ1-5; D unclear. Germline loops: CDR1 KGHSH, CDR2 LQKENI. Between the trimmed V and J ends, which lost 2 bases and 7 bases, there was a span of 12 bases. This CDR3 spans 14 amino acids. CDR3 nucleotide sequence: TGTGCCAGCTCACCAGGAAAGGGAGGACAGCCCCAGCATTTT. Translation gives CASSPGKGGQPQHF. Together with reference TRBV18 and TRBJ1-5, the CDR3 gives the full variable domain: NAGVMQNPRHLVRRRGQEARLRCSPMKGHSHVYWYRQLPEEGLKFMVYLQKENIIDESGMPKERFSAEFPKEGPSILRIQQVVRGDSAAYFCASSPGKGGQPQHFGDGTRLSIL.

This clonotype was counted at least ten times. The chain joins TRBV4-3 to TRBJ1-4, with 10 bases lining up with TRBD1. The junction had 11 bases not matched to a gene; V was cut back by 2 bases and J by 8 bases. Per germline, CDR1 LGHNA and CDR2 YSLEER. This CDR3 region has 17 residues. The CDR3 sequence: CASSQPDLDRGQEKLFF. The CDR3 DNA reads TGCGCCAGCAGCCAACCTGACCTAGACAGGGGGCAAGAAAAACTGTTTTTT.

This clonotype was recorded a few times. The rearrangement joins TRBV7-9 to TRBJ1-2; D uncertain. Trimming took off 2 bases at V and 2 bases at J, with 15 bases between the two ends. Germline CDR1 and CDR2: SEHNR and FQNEAQ (reference sequence). The CDR3 runs to 16 residues. The CDR3: CASSLSEWPPNYGYTF. CDR3 bases: TGTGCCAGCAGCTTATCCGAGTGGCCCCCCAACTATGGCTACACCTTC.

This clonotype showed up many times. This chain uses TRBV29-1 with TRBJ2-5; D may match TRBD1 or TRBD2 (5 bases each). Trimming took 6 bases from V and 2 from J, leaving 16 bases between them. Per the germline V gene, CDR1 is SQVTM and CDR2 is ANQGSEA. The CDR3 runs to 14 residues. Here the CDR3 DNA reads TGCAGCGTCCTTCTGAGGGGTTCGCAAGAGACCCAGTACTTC. Translated, it gives CSVLLRGSQETQYF. The variable domain in full, with the rest retrieved from reference TRBV29-1 and TRBJ2-5, is SAVISQKPSRDICQRGTSLTIQCQVDSQVTMMFWYRQQPGQSLTLIATANQGSEATYESGFVIDKFPISRPNLTFSTLTVSNMSPEDSSIYLCSVLLRGSQETQYFGPGTRLLVL.

Many counts were recorded for this clonotype. The chain employs TRBV28 and TRBJ2-7, with TRBD2 matching 7 bases. With V trimmed by 4 bases and J by 5 bases, 8 bases remained unmatched. The CDR3 contains 14 residues. The germline V gene has CDR1 MDHEN and CDR2 SYDVKM. CDR3 protein: CASSSKGRAHEQYF. The CDR3 nucleotides read TGTGCCAGCAGTTCCAAGGGGAGGGCCCACGAGCAGTACTTC.

In this sample, this clonotype turned up many times. The chain uses TRBV12-3 or TRBV12-4 and TRBJ2-5; D gene ambiguous. Trimming left V 6 bases short and J 1 base short, with 15 bases between. The CDR3 extends over 15 amino acids. CDR3 DNA sequence: TGTGCCAGCAGCCCAACCTCCCCCAGCCAAGAGACCCAGTACTTC. This sequence encodes CASSPTSPSQETQYF.

This clonotype showed up many times. This chain joins TRBV20-1 and TRBJ1-5; no definite D call. CDR1 is DFQATT and CDR2 is SNEGSKA in the germline V gene (reference sequence). This CDR3 spans 13 amino acids. V was trimmed by 0 bases and J by 3 bases, leaving 6 bases between them. CDR3 protein: CSAREQHNQPQHF. In nucleotides, the CDR3 is TGCAGTGCTAGAGAACAGCACAATCAGCCCCAGCATTTT.

The CDR3 coding sequence is TGTGCCAGCAGCCAACAAATGGGAGGTGGTCAGCCCCAGCATTTT. Translating gives CASSQQMGGGQPQHF. The chain couples TRBV3-1 to TRBJ1-5; D gene unclear. There are 15 residues in the CDR3. CDR1 is LGHDT, CDR2 YNNKEL, per germline (reference sequence). Trimming left V 2 bases short and J 6 bases short, with 14 bases between. Drawing the rest from reference TRBV3-1 and TRBJ1-5, the complete variable domain is DTAVSQTPKYLVTQMGNDKSIKCEQNLGHDTMYWYKQDSKKFLKIMFSYNNKELIINETVPNRFSPKSPDKAHLNLHINSLELGDSAVYFCASSQQMGGGQPQHFGDGTRLSIL.

A word on this clonotype: A read error is possible here, since a much larger clone lies one base away. The V and J genes are TRBV11-2 and TRBJ2-1; no definite D call. Trimming cost V 1 base and J 3 bases, with 7 bases left between them. The length of the CDR3 is 14 residues. Per the germline V gene, CDR1 is SGHAT and CDR2 is FQNNGV. CDR3 sequence: CASSLVGNYNEQFF. CDR3 sequence (DNA): TGTGCCAGCAGCTTAGTTGGCAACTACAATGAGCAGTTCTTC.

The J gene is TRBJ2-7, the V gene TRBV5-1; TRBD1 or TRBD2 may be the D gene (5 bases each). This CDR3 has 15 residues. Germline assignment: CDR1 SGHRS and CDR2 YFSETQ. V was cut by 0 bases and J by 0 bases, with 10 bases left in between. Written as DNA, the CDR3 is TGCGCCAGCAGCTTGGACGGGGCTAGCTCCTACGAGCAGTACTTC. It specifies CASSLDGASSYEQYF.